The rows below give T cell receptor beta chains drawn from one sample of a study of T cells in localized non-small cell lung cancer. Clones were read by immunoSEQ multiplex PCR, and TCRdb kept only the in-frame ones, dropping some. Of 40,000 to 60,000 clones listed, about 88% are singletons. This material consisted of PBMCs, taken before any cancer treatment. These TCRs come from a female donor with stage II lung adenocarcinoma. Both conserved end residues are part of each CDR3. A D gene is named only where the DNA matches it firmly. Expanded clones are given a class, and other clones once, few, many or no size at all.

clone_size: once; j_call: TRBJ1-2; d_call: .; v_call: TRBV13; cdr3_aa: CASSFGRNADGYTF; cdr3_nt: TGTGCCAGCAGCTTTGGCAGGAATGCCGATGGCTACACCTTC
clone_size: .; j_call: TRBJ2-2; d_call: .; v_call: TRBV27; cdr3_aa: CATTRGADTGELFF; cdr3_nt: TGTGCCACCACTAGGGGGGCGGACACCGGGGAGCTGTTTTTT
clone_size: .; j_call: TRBJ2-7; d_call: .; v_call: TRBV7-6; cdr3_aa: CASSLAQGGGEQYF; cdr3_nt: TGTGCCAGCAGCTTAGCGCAAGGGGGAGGCGAGCAGTACTTC
clone_size: .; j_call: TRBJ1-2; d_call: .; v_call: TRBV18; cdr3_aa: CASSPGAFGNYGYTF; cdr3_nt: TGTGCCAGCTCACCCGGGGCCTTTGGTAACTATGGCTACACCTTC
clone_size: medium-sized; j_call: TRBJ1-5; d_call: .; v_call: TRBV7-8; cdr3_aa: CASSLTVGWGTDQPQHF; cdr3_nt: TGTGCCAGCAGCTTGACTGTAGGGTGGGGTACAGATCAGCCCCAGCATTTT
clone_size: .; j_call: TRBJ1-1; d_call: .; v_call: TRBV27; cdr3_aa: CASSSLDTHSTPGNTEAFF; cdr3_nt: TGTGCCAGCAGCTCCCTTGACACTCACTCGACTCCGGGGAACACTGAAGCTTTCTTT
clone_size: .; j_call: TRBJ1-4; d_call: .; v_call: TRBV18; cdr3_aa: CASSPGEKLFF; cdr3_nt: TGTGCCAGCTCACCAGGAGAAAAACTGTTTTTT
clone_size: .; j_call: TRBJ1-4; d_call: .; v_call: TRBV7-9; cdr3_aa: CASSGTSRLEKLFF; cdr3_nt: TGTGCCAGCAGCGGGACAAGTAGGCTTGAAAAACTGTTTTTT
clone_size: .; j_call: TRBJ1-6; d_call: .; v_call: TRBV7-9; cdr3_aa: CASSLTGDSPLHF; cdr3_nt: TGTGCCAGCAGCTTAACGGGGGATTCACCCCTCCACTTT
clone_size: .; j_call: TRBJ1-1; d_call: .; v_call: TRBV12-5; cdr3_aa: CASGLVPSPNTEAFF; cdr3_nt: TGTGCTAGTGGTTTGGTACCCTCACCCAACACTGAAGCTTTCTTT
clone_size: .; j_call: TRBJ2-7; d_call: .; v_call: TRBV5-1; cdr3_aa: CASSLDSGTGTAEQYF; cdr3_nt: TGCGCCAGCAGCTTGGATTCGGGGACGGGGACCGCCGAGCAGTACTTC
clone_size: .; j_call: TRBJ2-3; d_call: TRBD2; v_call: TRBV6-1; cdr3_aa: CASSEWLWASGGTDTQYF; cdr3_nt: TGTGCCAGCAGTGAATGGCTCTGGGCTAGCGGGGGGACAGATACGCAGTATTTT
clone_size: .; j_call: TRBJ2-5; d_call: TRBD1; v_call: TRBV9; cdr3_aa: CASSPYTGGARETQYF; cdr3_nt: TGTGCCAGCAGCCCTTATACAGGGGGCGCGAGAGAGACCCAGTACTTC
clone_size: .; j_call: TRBJ1-6; d_call: .; v_call: TRBV19; cdr3_aa: CASSVGGANSPLHF; cdr3_nt: TGTGCCAGTAGTGTAGGGGGTGCGAATTCACCCCTCCACTTT
clone_size: .; j_call: TRBJ1-4; d_call: TRBD1; v_call: TRBV27; cdr3_aa: CASSPDRGTNEKLFF; cdr3_nt: TGTGCCAGCAGTCCGGACAGGGGGACTAATGAAAAACTGTTTTTT
clone_size: .; j_call: TRBJ2-1; d_call: .; v_call: TRBV15; cdr3_aa: CATSSLHNEQFF; cdr3_nt: TGTGCCACCAGCAGCCTCCACAATGAGCAGTTCTTC
clone_size: .; j_call: TRBJ2-1; d_call: .; v_call: TRBV7-9; cdr3_aa: CASISEFPGNEQFF; cdr3_nt: TGTGCCAGCATTAGTGAGTTTCCGGGCAATGAGCAGTTCTTC
clone_size: .; j_call: TRBJ2-7; d_call: .; v_call: TRBV9; cdr3_aa: CASSVAGTLSGEQYF; cdr3_nt: TGTGCCAGCAGCGTAGCTGGGACTCTCTCGGGCGAGCAGTACTTC
clone_size: .; j_call: TRBJ2-1; d_call: .; v_call: TRBV20-1; cdr3_aa: CSAQTSTEQFF; cdr3_nt: TGCAGTGCTCAAACTAGCACTGAGCAGTTCTTC
clone_size: .; j_call: TRBJ2-7; d_call: .; v_call: TRBV10-3; cdr3_aa: CAISESPDRYEQYF; cdr3_nt: TGTGCCATCAGTGAGTCCCCAGACAGATACGAGCAGTACTTC
clone_size: .; j_call: TRBJ2-4; d_call: TRBD1; v_call: TRBV6-1; cdr3_aa: CASSGNRDRHIQYF; cdr3_nt: TGTGCCAGCAGTGGAAACCGGGACAGACACATTCAGTACTTC